This T cell receptor (beta chain) emerged from a study of blood T cell repertoires in COVID-19. The protocol was immunoSEQ multiplex PCR, while the TCRdb copy is restricted to in-frame clones and leaves out a portion. The repertoire holds 52,000 or so clones, with 80% to 90% as singletons. V lost 2 bases to trimming and J lost 0 bases, with 15 bases between them. The CDR3 sequence is 16 residues long. Looked up from germline, CDR1 is SGHNT and CDR2 is YYREEE (reference sequence). The chain couples TRBV5-4 to TRBJ2-7; tentatively, D is TRBD2 (5 bases). This TCR derives from a woman aged 70-85 years with active COVID-19. Sequencing used peripheral blood. The CDR3 loop is CASSFGGSGSSYEQYF. The DNA of the CDR3 is TGTGCCAGCAGCTTCGGCGGGTCGGGGAGCTCCTACGAGCAGTACTTC.